What follows describes a single TCR beta chain. Terminally differentiated effector memory CD45RA+ cells were excluded by CCR7 positive selection of CD45RO-negative cells. The V and J ends lost 8 bases and 4 bases respectively, with 17 bases between them. The CDR3 runs to 15 residues. Germline V gene sequence: CDR1 MNHEY, CDR2 SVGAGI. These data come from a study of shared clonotypes between healthy human individuals. Libraries were prepared by immunoSEQ multiplex PCR; TCRdb keeps only in-frame clonotypes and omits some of them. Of over 2,000,000 clones listed, over 85% were seen once; the top ten hold around 1.8%.

Sequencing input: naive CD8+ T cells from PBMCs. The V and J genes are TRBV6-5 and TRBJ2-2, with D possibly matching TRBD1 (6 bases). The TCR sequence derives from a man younger than 35 in good health. Some clones in this sample may be carry-over from other donors' samples. The CDR3 bases are TGTGCCAGCGGATTTAGACAGGAACCCACCGGGGAGCTGTTTTTT. Its protein is CASGFRQEPTGELFF.